The 24 T cell receptor beta chains presented below share a single source sample, sequenced in a study of blood T cell repertoires in COVID-19. The data were produced by immunoSEQ multiplex PCR, yet TCRdb's version contains in-frame clones alone and is incomplete. The data contain about 170,000 clones, less than 85% of them singletons. The sample comprised peripheral blood. The receptors here all came from a woman older than 75 with active or convalescent COVID-19.

This clone was observed a single time. J is TRBJ1-2 and V is TRBV30; D gene unclear. The ends were cut back, 0 bases at V and 2 bases at J, with 10 bases in the middle. This CDR3 has 14 residues. The germline V gene encodes CDR1 GTSNPN and CDR2 SVGIG (reference sequence). This CDR3 reads CAWSVPGTNYGYTF. CDR3 DNA: TGTGCCTGGAGTGTACCTGGTACAAACTATGGCTACACCTTC.

The chain combines TRBV19 with TRBJ1-1; D may be TRBD1 (6 bases). Looked up from germline, CDR1 is LNHDA and CDR2 is SQIVND (reference sequence). Trimming left V 6 bases short and J 4 bases short, with 12 bases between. The CDR3 is made up of 13 amino acids. CDR3 loop: CASRIQGGTEAFF. In nucleotides, the CDR3 is TGTGCCAGTAGGATACAAGGGGGCACTGAAGCTTTCTTT. The full variable domain, with the rest looked up from reference TRBV19 and TRBJ1-1, is DGGITQSPKYLFRKEGQNVTLSCEQNLNHDAMYWYRQDPGQGLRLIYYSQIVNDFQKGDIAEGYSVSREKKESFPLTVTSAQKNPTAFYLCASRIQGGTEAFFGQGTRLTVV.

There are many counts of this clone. The chain employs TRBV9 and TRBJ2-1; TRBD2 agrees at 12 bases. V lost 3 bases to trimming and J lost 8 bases; unmatched junction nucleotides: 12. Germline V gene sequence: CDR1 SGDLS, CDR2 YYNGEE. The CDR3 spans 17 residues. The CDR3 DNA sequence: TGTGCCAGCAGCGCGGGACTAGCGGGCCCCTCCGGCGATGAGCAGTTCTTC. Its protein product is CASSAGLAGPSGDEQFF.

This clone has just a few counts. The chain employs TRBV1 and TRBJ1-4; TRBD1, as called in the table, went unchecked against the DNA. TRBV1 is designated a pseudogene. This CDR3 spans 14 amino acids. The CDR3 region is CTSSQSTVDEKLFF. Written as DNA, the CDR3 is TGCACCAGCAGCCAATCGACAGTGGATGAAAAACTGTTTTTT.

The chain has TRBV5-1 and TRBJ2-3; 13 bases are shared with TRBD2. The CDR3 extends over 17 amino acids. Germline CDR1 reads SGHRS; CDR2 reads YFSETQ. V dropped 0 bases and J dropped 2; count of bases not matched to a gene: 3. The CDR3 nucleotides are TGCGCCAGCAGCTTGGGGACTAGCGGGAGTGTCACAGATACGCAGTATTTT. Amino acids: CASSLGTSGSVTDTQYF.

The chain uses TRBV7-2 and TRBJ1-2; D is perhaps TRBD1 (5 bases). This CDR3 has 15 amino acids. Trimming cost V 2 bases and J 0 bases, with 10 bases left between them. Germline loops: CDR1 SGHTA, CDR2 FQGNSA. DNA of the CDR3: TGTGCCAGCAGCTTAATCGGGGGTCCTAACTATGGCTACACCTTC. This sequence encodes CASSLIGGPNYGYTF. The full variable domain, completed using reference TRBV7-2 and TRBJ1-2, is GAGVSQSPSNKVTEKGKDVELRCDPISGHTALYWYRQSLGQGLEFLIYFQGNSAPDKSGLPSDRFSAERTGGSVSTLTIQRTQQEDSAVYLCASSLIGGPNYGYTFGSGTRLTVV.

V and J are TRBV19 and TRBJ2-1, with D maybe TRBD2 (6 bases). Germline CDR1 LNHDA, CDR2 SQIVND (reference sequence). This CDR3 has 15 residues. V was clipped by 3 bases and J by 7 bases, with 16 bases between them. CDR3 protein: CASSMRVAEGNEQFF. CDR3 sequence (DNA): TGTGCCAGTAGTATGCGAGTAGCGGAAGGGAATGAGCAGTTCTTC.

This clone was seen only once. V and J are TRBV5-1 and TRBJ1-2, with D uncertain. Deletions cut 4 bases from V and 0 bases from J, with 13 bases between. The CDR3 is 15 amino acids. CDR1 is SGHRS and CDR2 is YFSETQ in the germline V gene. CDR3 nucleotides: TGCGCCAGCAGCCCTGTCGAGGCTGCTAACTATGGCTACACCTTC. Translating it yields CASSPVEAANYGYTF.

J is TRBJ2-5 and V is TRBV3-1 (or the pseudogene TRBV3-2), with 13 bases that match TRBD2. Germline trimming cut 3 bases from V and 5 bases from J; bases unmatched to any gene: 6. CDR1 and CDR2 from the germline V gene are LGHDT and YNNKEL (reference sequence). The length of the CDR3 is 16 residues. In DNA, the CDR3 is TGTGCCAGCAGCCAGCAACTAGCGGGAGGGCATGAGACCCAGTACTTC. Translated, it gives CASSQQLAGGHETQYF.

This sequence joins TRBV21-1 and TRBJ1-5; TRBD1 is taken as the D call from the table, unchecked against the DNA. TRBV21-1 is a pseudogene segment. This CDR3 region has 19 residues. The CDR3 bases are TGTGCCAGCAGCCCACTCCGGGACAAACCCAACCTTAGCAATCAGCCCCAGCATTTT. Its translation is CASSPLRDKPNLSNQPQHF.

V and J are TRBV3-1 (or the pseudogene TRBV3-2) and TRBJ1-1, with D maybe TRBD1 (6 bases). The CDR3 has 15 residues. V gave up 1 base and J gave up 4 bases, with 13 bases separating them. Germline CDR1 LGHDT, CDR2 YNNKEL (reference sequence). This CDR3 reads CASSQVPGASTEAFF. The CDR3 nucleotides read TGTGCCAGCAGCCAAGTACCAGGGGCTTCCACTGAAGCTTTCTTT.

The chain has TRBV10-3 and TRBJ1-5; 8 nucleotides match TRBD1. Per the germline V gene, CDR1 is ENHRY and CDR2 is SYGVKD. This CDR3 is 15 amino acids long. Germline trimming cut 3 bases from V and 5 bases from J; bases unmatched to any gene: 6. CDR3 bases: TGTGCCATCAGTGATCTCGGACAGGGCGATCAGCCCCAGCATTTT. Residues: CAISDLGQGDQPQHF.

For the CDR3, the DNA is TGTGCCAGCAGCTCCACTACAGGCCTAAATGGAAACACCATATATTTT. It translates to CASSSTTGLNGNTIYF. V and J are TRBV7-2 and TRBJ1-3; maybe TRBD1 (5 bases). CDR1 and CDR2 (germline): SGHTA, FQGNSA. The V end lost 4 bases, the J end lost 3 bases, and 16 bases lay between the germline ends. The CDR3 contains 16 residues.

This clone was counted only a few times. The chain links TRBV2 to TRBJ1-2, with D possibly matching TRBD1 (6 bases). Trimming pared 4 bases from V and 6 bases from J, leaving 15 bases between. The germline CDR1 and CDR2 sequences are SNHLY and FYNNEI. CDR3 size: 14 residues. For the CDR3, the DNA is TGTGCCAGCAGTGTTCGCAGGGGATCGGATGGCTACACCTTC. Amino acid sequence: CASSVRRGSDGYTF.

J is TRBJ2-1 and V is TRBV9; TRBD2 matches at 9 bases. V lost 3 bases, J lost 7 bases, and 5 bases stayed unmatched. Per the germline V gene, CDR1 is SGDLS and CDR2 is YYNGEE. The CDR3 is 14 residues long. The CDR3 loop is CASSAGTSFNEQFF. The CDR3 DNA sequence: TGTGCCAGCAGCGCAGGGACTAGCTTTAATGAGCAGTTCTTC.

This chain uses TRBV19 with TRBJ2-5, with 7 bases matching TRBD2. The germline gives CDR1 LNHDA, CDR2 SQIVND (reference sequence). V gave up 5 bases and J gave up 4 bases; unmatched junction bases: 4. The CDR3 is made up of 13 amino acids. DNA of the CDR3: TGTGCCAGTAGTGGCGGGAGTCCAGAGACCCAGTACTTC. This gives the protein CASSGGSPETQYF.

V and J are TRBV7-2 and TRBJ1-1, with a tentative D call TRBD1 (6 bases). Between the trimmed V and J ends, which lost 1 base and 6 bases, there was a span of 9 bases. The germline gives CDR1 SGHTA, CDR2 FQGNSA. The CDR3 covers 13 residues. The DNA for the CDR3 is TGTGCCAGCAGCTTAGTCAGGGGACCTGAAGCTTTCTTT. Translating gives CASSLVRGPEAFF.

This chain links TRBV5-5 with TRBJ1-2; D is perhaps TRBD1 (6 bases). Trimming pared 4 bases from V and 4 bases from J, leaving 17 bases between. The CDR3 has 15 residues. CDR1 and CDR2 from the germline V gene are SGHKS and YYEKEE (reference sequence). This CDR3 is CASSLHPRDTYGYTF. CDR3 coding DNA: TGTGCCAGCAGCCTTCATCCCAGGGACACCTATGGCTACACCTTC.

The chain joins TRBV12-3 or TRBV12-4 to TRBJ1-1, with 10 nucleotides matching TRBD1. Germline trimming cut 1 base from V and 7 bases from J; bases unmatched to any gene: 0. The CDR3 runs to 13 residues. CDR3 loop: CASSLGTGGEAFF. Here the CDR3 DNA reads TGTGCCAGCAGTTTAGGGACAGGGGGTGAAGCTTTCTTT.

The CDR3: CASSPQGYEQFF. In DNA form, the CDR3 reads TGTGCCAGCAGCCCCCAGGGTTATGAGCAGTTCTTC. The genes are TRBV11-3 and TRBJ2-1; D may be TRBD1 (5 bases). Germline assignment: CDR1 SGHNT and CDR2 YENEEA. The CDR3 spans 12 residues. Trimming cost V 5 bases and J 8 bases, with 10 bases left between them.

The chain is built from TRBV10-2 and TRBJ1-3, with 7 bases matching TRBD1. Per germline, CDR1 WSHSY and CDR2 SAAADI. This CDR3 has 13 amino acids. After removal of 7 bases from V and 3 bases from J, the junction contained 3 bases not matched to a gene. The CDR3 nucleotides read TGCGCCAGCAAAGACAGGGTTGGAAACACCATATATTTT. The encoded protein is CASKDRVGNTIYF.

The chain joins TRBV18 to TRBJ1-1; maybe TRBD1 (5 bases). Trimming took 6 bases from V and 7 from J, leaving 9 bases between them. This CDR3 has 11 amino acids. CDR1 is KGHSH and CDR2 is LQKENI in the germline V gene. CDR3 DNA: TGTGCCAGCTCGGGGCAGTTTGAAGCTTTCTTT. Protein product: CASSGQFEAFF.

The rearrangement joins TRBV10-3 to TRBJ2-3; tentative D call: TRBD1 (7 bases). This CDR3 has 15 amino acids. The germline V gene encodes CDR1 ENHRY and CDR2 SYGVKD. V was pared by 3 bases and J by 4 bases, with 14 bases between. The CDR3 sequence is CAISEGQGEADTQYF. As DNA, the CDR3 is TGTGCCATCAGTGAAGGGCAGGGGGAGGCAGATACGCAGTATTTT.

The chain combines TRBV27 with TRBJ2-1; D perhaps matches TRBD1 (5 bases). Germline V gene sequence: CDR1 MNHEY, CDR2 SMNVEV (reference sequence). The CDR3 is 18 residues long. V shed 4 bases and J shed 4 bases, with 23 bases lying between them. CDR3 nucleotide sequence: TGTGCCAGCAGTTCATTTACTACTCAGGGAAAGGGGTACAATGAGCAGTTCTTC. This sequence encodes CASSSFTTQGKGYNEQFF.